One sample yielded the 28 T cell receptor beta chains listed below, sequenced in a study of glioma-infiltrating T cells. The iRepertoire nested amplicon-rescue multiplex PCR amplified TCR alpha and beta CDR3s from RNA. TCRdb reprocessed the multiplex PCR reads with MiXCR, giving one entry per CDR3 protein. The sample contains around 350,000 distinct CDR3 sequences, more than 35% of which appear only once. The specimen was glioma tissue, nonneoplastic brain tissue, or PBMCs (not recorded which). The receptor source for this set is a human donor with low-grade glioma or glioblastoma, undergoing nonglioma brain surgery, or in good health (not recorded which).

V usage is TRBV27 and J usage is TRBJ2-7; D may be TRBD2 (6 bases). Trimming took off 8 bases at V and 3 bases at J, with 26 bases between the two ends. The CDR3 has 17 amino acids. The germline V gene has CDR1 MNHEY and CDR2 SMNVEV (reference sequence). The CDR3 DNA is TGTGCCAGCTCACCGCCCCCCCAGACTAGTCCGTTCTACGAGCAGTACTTC. Translated: CASSPPPQTSPFYEQYF.

The chain carries TRBV7-9 and TRBJ2-3, with TRBD2 identical over 7 bases. After removal of 1 base from V and 6 bases from J, the junction contained 10 bases not matched to a gene. CDR1 is SEHNR and CDR2 is FQNEAQ in the germline V gene (reference sequence). CDR3 length equals 16 residues. The chain's CDR3 is CASSLVYGRSRDTQYF. The DNA for the CDR3 is TGTGCCAGCAGCTTAGTCTACGGGAGGTCCAGGGATACGCAGTATTTT.

Only a few counts were recorded for this clonotype. The chain combines TRBV15 with TRBJ2-1; the match to TRBD2 covers 8 bases. This CDR3 has 16 amino acids. Germline V gives CDR1 LNHNV, CDR2 YYDKDF (reference sequence). V was clipped by 5 bases and J by 6 bases; unmatched bases: 12. The CDR3 DNA follows: TGTGCCACCAGCGGACCGGGACTAGTAAGTTCCAATGAGCAGTTCTTC. Encoded protein: CATSGPGLVSSNEQFF. Complete variable domain (other parts from reference TRBV15 and TRBJ2-1): DAMVIQNPRYQVTQFGKPVTLSCSQTLNHNVMYWYQQKSSQAPKLLFHYYDKDFNNEADTPDNFQSRRPNTSFCFLDIRSPGLGDTAMYLCATSGPGLVSSNEQFFGPGTRLTVL.

This chain links TRBV25-1 with TRBJ1-2; unclear D gene. The CDR3 length is 12 residues. Trimming removed 5 bases at V and 2 bases at J, with 6 bases between. The germline V gene has CDR1 MGHDK and CDR2 SYGVNS. In nucleotides, the CDR3 is TGTGCCAGCAGTAAAGCGAACTATGGCTACACCTTC. It encodes CASSKANYGYTF.

This clonotype was counted a few times. The CDR3 bases are TGTGCCACCAGTGATTGGACCCCCACAGATACGCAGTATTTT. This codes for CATSDWTPTDTQYF. The chain carries TRBV24-1 and TRBJ2-3; unclear D gene. V was cut by 2 bases and J by 2 bases, with 7 bases left in between. Germline values: CDR1 KGHDR, CDR2 SFDVKD. The CDR3 loop spans 14 amino acids.

A remark on this clonotype: The junction departs from germline at one end; a sequencing error may be responsible. This rearrangement joins TRBV7-6 to TRBJ2-7, with D unresolved. The CDR3 loop spans 13 amino acids. Germline-derived CDR1 and CDR2 are SGHVS and FNYEAQ. CDR3 sequence (DNA): TGTGCTAGCATTCCAGCGTCCTCCTACGAGCAGTACTTC. Translated, it gives CASIPASSYEQYF.

This clonotype was seen more than once but under ten times. This chain links TRBV4-2 with TRBJ2-2; perhaps TRBD2 as D (5 bases). The CDR3 spans 15 residues. The V gene's germline CDR1 is LGHNA and CDR2 YNFKEQ. Trimming took off 3 bases at V and 5 bases at J, with 13 bases between the two ends. The CDR3 DNA sequence: TGTGCCAGCAGCCAGGGAGCACCCAGAACCGGGGAGCTGTTTTTT. Amino acid sequence: CASSQGAPRTGELFF.

Turning to this clonotype: The junction departs from the called germline gene at one end, perhaps through a read error. V gene TRBV9 combines with J gene TRBJ1-1; 7 nucleotides align to TRBD1. This CDR3 is 13 amino acids long. Germline values: CDR1 SGDLS, CDR2 YYNGEE. CDR3 nucleotide sequence: TGTGCCAGCAGCTTGGGACAGTATACTGAAGCTCTCTTT. Protein sequence: CASSLGQYTEALF.

The count of this clonotype is one. The chain employs TRBV20-1 and TRBJ1-5, with D maybe TRBD1 (6 bases). CDR1 DFQATT and CDR2 SNEGSKA come from the germline V gene (reference sequence). The V gene lost 0 bases and the J gene lost 14 bases, with 26 bases spanning the gap. The CDR3 runs 16 residues. CDR3 sequence reads: CSARDFTGAGNQQEHF. CDR3 coding DNA: TGCAGTGCTAGAGATTTTACGGGGGCGGGAAATCAGCAAGAGCATTTT.

The chain employs TRBV12-3 or TRBV12-4 and TRBJ1-4, with D maybe TRBD1 (6 bases). V lost 3 bases to trimming and J lost 4 bases, with 15 bases between them. The CDR3 consists of 16 residues. CDR3 sequence (DNA): TGTGCCAGCAGTTTGAACAGGGTGGGCGATAATGAAAAACTGTTTTTT. Translating it yields CASSLNRVGDNEKLFF.

This clonotype has a handful of counts. The V gene is TRBV7-2, the J gene TRBJ2-1; D is unclear. CDR1 and CDR2 from the germline V gene are SGHTA and FQGNSA. Trimming left V 8 bases short and J 5 bases short, with 4 bases between. The CDR3 sequence is 10 residues long. The CDR3 sequence: CASQNNEQFF. The CDR3, as DNA: TGTGCCAGCCAGAACAATGAGCAGTTCTTC.

This chain uses TRBV7-2 with TRBJ1-1; the D is unclear. V dropped 1 base and J dropped 0 bases, with 9 bases sitting between them. The CDR3 sequence is 15 residues long. Per the germline V gene, CDR1 is SGHTA and CDR2 is FQGNSA. In nucleotides, the CDR3 is TGTGCCAGCAGCTTAGGTCTGGGAATGAACACTGAAGCTTTCTTT. This encodes CASSLGLGMNTEAFF.

In its sample, this clonotype was seen a few times. The V gene is TRBV11-1, the J gene TRBJ2-3; D is uncertain. The CDR3 extends over 18 amino acids. Germline V lookup: CDR1 SGHAT, CDR2 FQDESV (reference sequence). The V end was cut by 0 bases, the J end by 0 bases, with 16 bases between. For the CDR3, the DNA is TGTGCCAGCAGCTTAGCGCCGGCTAGTCTACTTAGCACAGATACGCAGTATTTT. The encoded protein is CASSLAPASLLSTDTQYF.

This sequence joins TRBV2 and TRBJ2-7; possibly TRBD1 for D (5 bases). This CDR3 region has 14 residues. The V end was cut by 4 bases, the J end by 7 bases, with 17 bases between. Per the germline V gene, CDR1 is SNHLY and CDR2 is FYNNEI. This CDR3 is CASSVLDNPSEQYF. The CDR3 DNA reads TGTGCCAGCAGTGTTCTGGACAATCCTAGTGAGCAGTACTTC. Together with reference TRBV2 and TRBJ2-7, the CDR3 gives the full variable domain: EPEVTQTPSHQVTQMGQEVILRCVPISNHLYFYWYRQILGQKVEFLVSFYNNEISEKSEIFDDQFSVERPDGSNFTLKIRSTKLEDSAMYFCASSVLDNPSEQYFGPGTRLTVT.

This clonotype was counted ten times or more. The chain recombines TRBV6-1 with TRBJ1-6; 10 bases fit TRBD1. Unmatched junction bases numbered 6, after V lost 5 bases and J lost 5 bases. This CDR3 is 16 amino acids long. Germline-derived CDR1 and CDR2 are MNHNS and SASEGT. The CDR3 loop reads CASSPGTGVNNSPLHF. Written as DNA, the CDR3 is TGTGCCAGCAGTCCCGGGACAGGGGTAAATAATTCACCCCTCCACTTT.

The table lists this clonotype with a few counts. The rearrangement uses TRBV6-1 and TRBJ1-5; tentatively, D is TRBD1 (5 bases). Trimming shortened V by 4 bases and J by 4 bases, and 14 bases separated the two germline ends. Germline CDR1 reads MNHNS; CDR2 reads SASEGT. This CDR3 spans 15 amino acids. The CDR3 sequence: CASSASGGSNQPQHF. DNA of the CDR3: TGTGCCAGCAGTGCCAGTGGGGGGAGTAATCAGCCCCAGCATTTT.

CDR3 bases: TGTGCCAGCAGCTTAGGTCCCACCCTACTCCGGGTCGGGGAAAAACTGTTTTTT. This sequence encodes CASSLGPTLLRVGEKLFF. The chain uses TRBV7-2 and TRBJ1-4; D gene uncertain. The CDR3 runs 18 residues. Trimming removed 1 base from V and 8 bases from J, with 23 bases in between. Germline loops: CDR1 SGHTA, CDR2 FQGNSA.

This clonotype appeared many times. The CDR3: CASSELSGGSSYNEQFF. The CDR3 nucleotides read TGTGCCAGCAGTGAATTAAGTGGCGGGAGCAGCTACAATGAGCAGTTCTTC. The rearrangement joins TRBV25-1 to TRBJ2-1; 7 positions agree with TRBD2. J lost 3 bases, V lost 1 base, and 9 bases had no gene match. Germline loops: CDR1 MGHDK, CDR2 SYGVNS. The CDR3 covers 17 residues.

With regard to this clonotype: The missing conserved phenylalanine or tryptophan at the end of this CDR3 makes a read error likely. V gene TRBV7-9 combines with J gene TRBJ2-3; D remains unclear. Trimming shortened V by 10 bases and J by 0 bases, and 17 bases separated the two germline ends. From germline, CDR1 is SEHNR and CDR2 FQNEAQ (reference sequence). The length of the CDR3 is 15 residues. The CDR3 sequence: CATTPGAISTDTQYS. The CDR3 coding sequence is TGTGCCACTACGCCTGGTGCTATTAGCACAGATACGCAGTATTCT.

The genes are TRBV7-3 and TRBJ1-1; D uncertain. CDR1 is SGHTA, CDR2 FQGTGA, per germline. The CDR3 covers 16 residues. V lost 1 base, J lost 8 bases, and 20 bases lay in between. CDR3 loop: CASSLNSGGLNGEAFF. The DNA of the CDR3 is TGTGCCAGCAGCTTAAACAGCGGTGGGTTAAACGGGGAAGCTTTCTTT.

This clonotype has ten or more counts. The DNA for the CDR3 is TGTGCCAGCAGTTACGACGGACCCAGCACAGATACGCAGTATTTT. It yields the protein CASSYDGPSTDTQYF. V gene TRBV6-2 or TRBV6-3 combines with J gene TRBJ2-3; D call uncertain. Germline CDR1 reads MNHEY; CDR2 reads SVGEGT. CDR3 length: 15 amino acids. Trimming removed 2 bases from V and 0 bases from J, with 9 bases in between.

For this clonotype: This likely comes from a read error, as the CDR3 has no conserved phenylalanine or tryptophan at its end. The V and J genes are TRBV5-4 and TRBJ2-5; 10 bases fit TRBD2. Germline lookup yields CDR1 SGHNT and CDR2 YYREEE (reference sequence). V lost 3 bases, J lost 2 bases, and 1 base stayed unmatched. This CDR3 is built from 14 residues. The CDR3 here is CASSSGLAQETQYL. As DNA, the CDR3 is TGTGCCAGCAGCTCGGGACTAGCGCAAGAGACCCAGTACTTA.

Notes on this clonotype: Just one base apart from a much larger clone, this may be a read error. The rearrangement joins TRBV7-9 to TRBJ2-1; D call uncertain. This CDR3 spans 14 amino acids. Germline CDR1 SEHNR, CDR2 FQNEAQ (reference sequence). As DNA, the CDR3 is TGTGCCAGCAGTTACTCCCTAGGTTACAATGAGCAGCTCTTC. Encoded protein: CASSYSLGYNEQLF.

The chain joins TRBV19 to TRBJ2-1; 9 bases fit TRBD2. This CDR3 has 16 amino acids. CDR1 LNHDA and CDR2 SQIVND come from the germline V gene (reference sequence). With 0 bases clipped from V and 4 bases from J, the junction kept 4 bases outside the gene matches. The CDR3 sequence is CASSIEYLAGYNEQFF. CDR3 coding DNA: TGTGCCAGTAGTATAGAATACCTAGCGGGGTACAATGAGCAGTTCTTC.

This clonotype was detected only once. One junction end disagrees with the germline gene, perhaps due to a read error. The CDR3 coding sequence is TGTGCCAGTAGTACGTGGAAGACGGAAAATCTACAGAATGAGAAGTTCTTC. Protein sequence: CASSTWKTENLQNEKFF. This chain links TRBV19 with TRBJ2-1; no clear D. Germline V CDR1 and CDR2: LNHDA, SQIVND (reference sequence). The CDR3 extends over 17 amino acids.

This clonotype came up a few times. The chain is built from TRBV20-1 and TRBJ1-1; TRBD1 aligns across 9 bases. The CDR3 totals 13 residues. V trimming: 4 bases; J trimming: 10 bases; junction bases outside the gene matches: 10. Germline CDR1 DFQATT, CDR2 SNEGSKA (reference sequence). In nucleotides, the CDR3 is TGCAGTGCTACCCCGGGACAGGGCAACTCAGCTTTCTTT. Translation gives CSATPGQGNSAFF.

This clonotype came up many times. The chain carries TRBV28 and TRBJ2-7; 9 positions match TRBD1. CDR1 and CDR2 (germline): MDHEN, SYDVKM. This CDR3 is built from 14 residues. The trim removed 6 bases at V and 0 bases at J, leaving 3 bases unmatched. CDR3 sequence (DNA): TGTGCCAGCAGACGACAGGGGGACTCCTACGAGCAGTACTTC. Its protein product is CASRRQGDSYEQYF.

V gene TRBV20-1 combines with J gene TRBJ2-3, with a weak D call TRBD2 (6 bases). The CDR3 has 13 amino acids. Trimming took 5 bases from V and 2 from J, leaving 11 bases between them. The germline CDR1 and CDR2 sequences are DFQATT and SNEGSKA (reference sequence). The CDR3 DNA follows: TGCAGTGCTGGCCGGGAGCCCACAGATACGCAGTATTTT. Translating gives CSAGREPTDTQYF.